This T cell receptor beta chain comes out of a study of blood T cell repertoires in COVID-19. V was shortened by 0 bases and J by 2 bases, with 9 bases between the two germline ends. This CDR3 region has 16 residues. Germline CDR1 and CDR2: SGDLS and YYNGEE. Sequencing used immunoSEQ multiplex PCR; TCRdb keeps in-frame clones, though not all of them. The profile covers nearly 110,000 clones, with over 60% appearing a single time and roughly 6% taken by the ten largest. The receptor comes from a man aged 80 or over with COVID-19, enrolled during active disease. Sample: peripheral blood. The V gene is TRBV9, the J gene TRBJ2-6; a possible D gene is TRBD2 (6 bases). The CDR3 reads CASSVGRGPGANVLTF. The CDR3 bases are TGTGCCAGCAGCGTAGGGCGGGGCCCTGGGGCCAACGTCCTGACTTTC.